Below, 13 T cell receptor beta chains from the same sample are listed, as sequenced in a study of blood T cells in healthy people across ages (dated by TCRdb to the mid-2010s). Receptors were amplified or captured by 5' RACE. Data came from an Illumina HiSeq 2500. The second PCR ran for roughly 7 to 11 cycles and used a J-beta primer mix along with a sample-barcoded 5' primer. The raw public data were reprocessed by TCRdb itself: fastp quality trimming at Q25, MiXCR clonotype calling, in-frame beta chains only. Entries that share a CDR3 protein sequence are merged under the most common genes and DNA. For this sample there are hundreds of thousands of distinct CDR3 sequences; around 46% appear just once. The ten largest make up less than 25% of the sample. Sample: blood. All receptors come from an older woman in good health.

The chain carries TRBV7-2 and TRBJ2-7; 12 bases are shared with TRBD2. Losses at the gene ends were 0 bases for V and 4 bases for J; bases not matched to a gene: 7. Per germline, CDR1 SGHTA and CDR2 FQGNSA. The length of the CDR3 is 17 residues. The CDR3 protein is CASSLAMGLAGSYEQYF. The CDR3 DNA is TGTGCCAGCAGCTTAGCGATGGGACTAGCGGGTTCGTACGAGCAGTACTTC. The entire variable domain, with the rest obtained from reference TRBV7-2 and TRBJ2-7, is as follows: GAGVSQSPSNKVTEKGKDVELRCDPISGHTALYWYRQSLGQGLEFLIYFQGNSAPDKSGLPSDRFSAERTGGSVSTLTIQRTQQEDSAVYLCASSLAMGLAGSYEQYFGPGTRLTVT.

A note on this clonotype: With a much larger clone just one base away, this may be a read error. The genes are TRBV9 and TRBJ2-5, with D perhaps given as TRBD1 or TRBD2 (5 bases each). Germline CDR1 SGDLS, CDR2 YYNGEE. Trimming cost V 4 bases and J 2 bases, with 15 bases left between them. The CDR3 consists of 15 residues. The CDR3: CASSSAGTPQETQYF. The CDR3 DNA is TGTGCCAGCAGCAGCGCCGGGACCCCGCAAGAGACCCAGTACTTC.

V gene TRBV11-1 combines with J gene TRBJ2-3, with TRBD2 matching over 14 bases. The CDR3 loop spans 16 amino acids. CDR1 and CDR2 (germline): SGHAT, FQDESV (reference sequence). The V and J ends lost 5 bases and 6 bases, in that order; junction bases with no gene match: 7. This CDR3 is CASSPGLAGDGDTQYF. Written as DNA, the CDR3 is TGTGCCAGCAGCCCGGGACTAGCGGGAGACGGGGATACGCAGTATTTT.

This sequence joins TRBV28 and TRBJ2-7; 7 bases agree with TRBD1. From germline, CDR1 is MDHEN and CDR2 SYDVKM. The trim removed 2 bases at V and 3 bases at J, leaving 10 bases unmatched. This CDR3 has 16 amino acids. CDR3 amino acids: CASSLDNVRGNYEQYF. CDR3 coding DNA: TGTGCCAGCAGTTTAGATAATGTCAGGGGGAACTACGAGCAGTACTTC.

This clonotype was seen many times. The V and J genes are TRBV29-1 and TRBJ2-3; 10 bases fit TRBD1. V lost 7 bases and J lost 4; bases outside the gene matches: 2. The CDR3 has 12 amino acids. CDR1 is SQVTM, CDR2 ANQGSEA, per germline. The DNA of the CDR3 is TGCAGCGGGGACAGGGGAGCAGATACGCAGTATTTT. Amino acid sequence: CSGDRGADTQYF.

The chain combines TRBV27 with TRBJ2-1; 7 bases agree with TRBD1. The J call may be faulty, since TRBJ2-7 better matches the DNA end. CDR1 is MNHEY and CDR2 is SMNVEV in the germline V gene (reference sequence). The CDR3 loop spans 15 amino acids. The CDR3 DNA follows: TGTGCCAGCAGTTTAACAGGGGACCCCTACAATGAGCAGTACTTC. The encoded protein is CASSLTGDPYNEQYF.

The chain carries TRBV6-5 and TRBJ2-1; 9 nucleotides agree with TRBD2. The CDR3 runs 13 residues. Germline V lookup: CDR1 MNHEY, CDR2 SVGAGI. The trim removed 4 bases at V and 14 bases at J, leaving 9 bases unmatched. CDR3 DNA: TGTGCCAGCAGTTTGGGACTAGCACGATCGGAGTTCTTC. Encoded protein: CASSLGLARSEFF.

The chain joins TRBV27 to TRBJ1-6; D is unresolved. The CDR3 consists of 14 residues. The germline V gene encodes CDR1 MNHEY and CDR2 SMNVEV (reference sequence). The ends were cut back, 3 bases at V and 11 bases at J, with 14 bases in the middle. The CDR3 spells CASSFERTNPPLHF. The CDR3 bases are TGTGCCAGCAGTTTCGAGAGAACAAATCCACCCCTCCACTTT.

V and J are TRBV7-3 and TRBJ2-5, with 8 bases aligning to TRBD2. Germline V gene data show CDR1 as SGHTA and CDR2 as FQGTGA. V lost 0 bases to trimming and J lost 3 bases; unmatched junction nucleotides: 6. The CDR3 spans 16 residues. In DNA form, the CDR3 reads TGTGCCAGCAGCTTAACGTTTGGAGCGGGGGAAGAGACCCAGTACTTC. It encodes CASSLTFGAGEETQYF.

V gene TRBV20-1 combines with J gene TRBJ2-7; 7 bases fit TRBD2. The CDR3 runs to 14 residues. V shed 2 bases and J 4 bases; nucleotides not matched to a gene: 8. Germline V gene data show CDR1 as DFQATT and CDR2 as SNEGSKA (reference sequence). The CDR3 protein is CSARSPWGGYEQYF. Written as DNA, the CDR3 is TGCAGTGCTAGATCGCCTTGGGGGGGTTACGAGCAGTACTTC.

This clonotype was counted between two and nine times. V and J are TRBV7-3 and TRBJ2-5; 13 bases agree with TRBD2. Germline V gene data show CDR1 as SGHTA and CDR2 as FQGTGA. The CDR3 contains 16 residues. V shed 4 bases and J 2 bases; nucleotides not matched to a gene: 4. The CDR3 DNA follows: TGTGCCAGCAGCTCCGGACTAGCGGGAGAGCAAGAGACCCAGTACTTC. This sequence encodes CASSSGLAGEQETQYF.

V is TRBV7-3 and J is TRBJ2-1; 12 bases align to TRBD2. The V gene end was trimmed by 5 bases and the J gene end by 9 bases; junction bases not matched to a gene: 14. Germline V gene lookup returns CDR1 SGHTA and CDR2 FQGTGA. This CDR3 spans 17 amino acids. CDR3 protein: CASSREDRLAGDSEQFF. CDR3 nucleotides: TGTGCCAGCAGCAGAGAGGATCGACTAGCGGGGGACAGTGAGCAGTTCTTC.

This chain links TRBV7-9 with TRBJ1-4, with D uncertain. The CDR3 length is 15 residues. Trimming took off 5 bases at V and 7 bases at J, with 17 bases between the two ends. Germline V lookup: CDR1 SEHNR, CDR2 FQNEAQ (reference sequence). CDR3 amino acids: CASSPPGVGGEKLFF. The CDR3 nucleotides read TGTGCCAGCAGCCCCCCCGGGGTCGGAGGTGAAAAACTGTTTTTT.